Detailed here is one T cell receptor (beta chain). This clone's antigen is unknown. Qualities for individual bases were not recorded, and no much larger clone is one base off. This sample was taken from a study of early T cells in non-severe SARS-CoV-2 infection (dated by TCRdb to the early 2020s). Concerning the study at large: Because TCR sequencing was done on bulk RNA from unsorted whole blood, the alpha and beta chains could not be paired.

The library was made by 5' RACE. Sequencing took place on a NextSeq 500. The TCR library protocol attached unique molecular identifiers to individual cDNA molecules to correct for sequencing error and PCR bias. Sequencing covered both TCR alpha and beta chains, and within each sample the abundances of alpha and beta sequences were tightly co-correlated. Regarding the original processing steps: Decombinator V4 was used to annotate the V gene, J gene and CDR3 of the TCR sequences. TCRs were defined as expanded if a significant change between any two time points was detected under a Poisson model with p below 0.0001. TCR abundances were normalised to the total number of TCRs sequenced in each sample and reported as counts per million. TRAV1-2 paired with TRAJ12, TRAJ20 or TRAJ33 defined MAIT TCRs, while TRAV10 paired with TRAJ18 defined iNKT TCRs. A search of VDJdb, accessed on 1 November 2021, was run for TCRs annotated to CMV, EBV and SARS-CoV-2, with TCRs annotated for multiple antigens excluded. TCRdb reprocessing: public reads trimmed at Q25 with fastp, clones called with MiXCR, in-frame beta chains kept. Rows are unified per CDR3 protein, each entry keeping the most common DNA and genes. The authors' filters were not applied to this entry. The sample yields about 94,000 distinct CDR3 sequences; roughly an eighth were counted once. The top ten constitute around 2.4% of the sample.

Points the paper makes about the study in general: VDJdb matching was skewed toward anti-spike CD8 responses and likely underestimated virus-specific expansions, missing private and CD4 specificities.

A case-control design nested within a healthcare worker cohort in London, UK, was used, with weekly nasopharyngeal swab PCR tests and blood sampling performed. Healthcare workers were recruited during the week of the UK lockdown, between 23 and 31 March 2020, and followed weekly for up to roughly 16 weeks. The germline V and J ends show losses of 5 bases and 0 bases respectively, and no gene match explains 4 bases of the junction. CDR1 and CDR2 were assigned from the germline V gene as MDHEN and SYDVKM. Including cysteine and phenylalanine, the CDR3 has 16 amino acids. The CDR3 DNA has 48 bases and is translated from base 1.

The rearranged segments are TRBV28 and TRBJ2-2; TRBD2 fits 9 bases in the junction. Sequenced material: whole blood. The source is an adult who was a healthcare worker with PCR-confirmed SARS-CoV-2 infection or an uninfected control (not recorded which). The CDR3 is CASSPIAGANTGELFF. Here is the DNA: TGTGCCAGCAGTCCCATAGCGGGGGCGAACACCGGGGAGCTGTTTTTT.